Listed here are 18 T cell receptor beta chains from one sample, sequenced in a study of blood T cell repertoires in COVID-19 (dated by TCRdb to 2020 to 2021). Library creation used the immunoSEQ multiplex PCR assay. TCRdb retrieved this table from immuneACCESS and kept in-frame rearrangements only. Not all clones are present; in checked studies, unresolved V genes account for under half, and no reason is known for the remainder. This sample has around 250,000 clones in its table, and 65% to 85% of those were observed once. 1.5% of the sample comes from the top ten. Material for sequencing was peripheral blood. These receptors all stem from a woman aged 40-49 years who had recovered from COVID-19.

This clone was picked up a small number of times. The CDR3 DNA reads TGTGCCAGCAGCTTACAGAACACTGAAGCTTTCTTT. Translating it yields CASSLQNTEAFF. The J gene is TRBJ1-1, the V gene TRBV5-4; no clear D gene. V lost 2 bases and J 1 base, leaving 3 bases between the germline ends. Germline V lookup: CDR1 SGHNT, CDR2 YYREEE (reference sequence). CDR3 size: 12 residues.

This clone was seen a few times. The rearrangement links TRBV6-1 to TRBJ2-6, with 7 bases aligning to TRBD2. From germline, CDR1 is MNHNS and CDR2 SASEGT. The CDR3 contains 16 residues. The V and J ends lost 4 bases and 1 base, in that order; junction bases with no gene match: 4. CDR3 sequence: CASSAGGLSGANVLTF. CDR3 sequence (DNA): TGTGCCAGCAGTGCGGGGGGACTTTCTGGGGCCAACGTCCTGACTTTC.

This rearrangement joins TRBV5-5 to TRBJ2-7, with D hard to call. CDR1 and CDR2 from the germline V gene are SGHKS and YYEKEE (reference sequence). Trimming left V 2 bases short and J 1 base short, with 4 bases between. The CDR3 has 12 amino acids. CDR3 in amino acids: CASSFFSYEQYF. The CDR3 bases are TGTGCCAGCAGCTTCTTTTCCTACGAGCAGTACTTC.

This clone was seen only once. The chain joins TRBV3-1 (or the pseudogene TRBV3-2) to TRBJ2-5; D perhaps matches TRBD2 (6 bases). With 0 bases removed from V and 1 base from J, the gap between germline ends came to 15 bases. This CDR3 is 17 amino acids long. Per the germline V gene, CDR1 is LGHDT and CDR2 is YNNKEL (reference sequence). In DNA, the CDR3 is TGTGCCAGCAGCCAAGATAAGTACGCGGGGAGCCAAGAGACCCAGTACTTC. Its protein is CASSQDKYAGSQETQYF.

The rearrangement links TRBV5-1 to TRBJ1-1; 12 bases match TRBD1. Trimming removed 6 bases from V and 4 bases from J; junction bases left unmatched: 10. There are 16 residues in the CDR3. The germline V gene encodes CDR1 SGHRS and CDR2 YFSETQ. The CDR3 coding sequence is TGCGCCAGCAACCGGGGACAGGGGGCGGGTGGCACTGAAGCTTTCTTT. It encodes CASNRGQGAGGTEAFF.

This chain links TRBV5-1 with TRBJ1-6; D is uncertain. In germline, CDR1 is SGHRS, CDR2 YFSETQ. The V end was cut by 4 bases, the J end by 0 bases, with 11 bases between. This CDR3 comprises 16 residues. The CDR3 DNA reads as TGCGCCAGCAGCCCGTCGGGGAGCTCCTATAATTCACCCCTCCACTTT. It encodes CASSPSGSSYNSPLHF.

In this sample, this clone turned up a few times. The chain is built from TRBV5-1 and TRBJ1-5; D remains ambiguous. The CDR3 length is 14 residues. Trimming removed 4 bases at V and 0 bases at J, with 8 bases between. Germline values: CDR1 SGHRS, CDR2 YFSETQ. This CDR3 is CASSEGDSNQPQHF. CDR3 nucleotide sequence: TGCGCCAGCAGCGAAGGAGATAGCAATCAGCCCCAGCATTTT.

In DNA, the CDR3 is TGTGCCAGCAGCTCGGGACAGGGGGCGATGAAAGGCTACACCTTC. This sequence encodes CASSSGQGAMKGYTF. This chain joins TRBV7-9 and TRBJ1-2, with TRBD1 matching 12 bases. This CDR3 spans 15 amino acids. V trimming: 4 bases; J trimming: 8 bases; junction bases outside the gene matches: 8. Germline-derived CDR1 and CDR2 are SEHNR and FQNEAQ (reference sequence).

The chain is built from TRBV7-9 and TRBJ2-1; 7 bases map to TRBD2. CDR1 and CDR2 from the germline V gene are SEHNR and FQNEAQ (reference sequence). The J segment lost 7 bases and the V segment lost 1 base, leaving 7 bases of the junction unmatched. The CDR3 length is 15 residues. CDR3 coding DNA: TGTGCCAGCAGCTTAGGCGGGGGACGACATAATGAGCAGTTCTTC. Translating it yields CASSLGGGRHNEQFF.

This clone has just one count. V usage is TRBV10-2 and J usage is TRBJ1-4; D not resolved. The germline V and J ends were trimmed by 6 bases and 8 bases, with 7 bases remaining between them. CDR1 WSHSY and CDR2 SAAADI come from the germline V gene. The CDR3 has 11 residues. CDR3 loop: CASSPGEKLFF. CDR3 DNA sequence: TGCGCCAGCAGCCCGGGAGAAAAACTGTTTTTT.

The rearrangement links TRBV6-5 to TRBJ1-2; no definite D call. The germline CDR1 and CDR2 sequences are MNHEY and SVGAGI. There are 16 residues in the CDR3. V was pared by 0 bases and J by 0 bases, with 11 bases between. The CDR3 reads CASSYSRGRANYGYTF. The CDR3 bases are TGTGCCAGCAGTTACTCGAGAGGGAGAGCTAACTATGGCTACACCTTC.

V and J are TRBV19 and TRBJ1-5; D is unclear. The V end lost 3 bases, the J end lost 0 bases, and 12 bases lay between the germline ends. There are 16 residues in the CDR3. Germline CDR1 LNHDA, CDR2 SQIVND (reference sequence). The DNA for the CDR3 is TGTGCCAGTAGTATCAGAGGTGTGGATAGCAATCAGCCCCAGCATTTT. This encodes CASSIRGVDSNQPQHF.

This clone occurred once. This chain links TRBV30 with TRBJ2-3; TRBD1 matches 7 bases. V trimming: 8 bases; J trimming: 4 bases; junction bases outside the gene matches: 6. CDR3 length: 12 residues. The germline CDR1 and CDR2 sequences are GTSNPN and SVGIG (reference sequence). This CDR3 is CAARGSPDTQYF. Here the CDR3 DNA reads TGTGCCGCCAGGGGGAGCCCAGATACGCAGTATTTT. Based on the CDR3 plus reference TRBV30 and TRBJ2-3, the full variable domain is SQTIHQWPATLVQPVGSPLSLECTVEGTSNPNLYWYRQAAGRGLQLLFYSVGIGQISSEVPQNLSASRPQDRQFILSSKKLLLSDSGFYLCAARGSPDTQYFGPGTRLTVL.

The chain recombines TRBV27 with TRBJ2-2; TRBD1 might be the D (7 bases). Germline CDR1 and CDR2: MNHEY and SMNVEV (reference sequence). V was trimmed by 4 bases and J by 6 bases, leaving 18 bases between them. This CDR3 contains 16 residues. CDR3 protein: CASSSGGRGRSGELFF. In DNA, the CDR3 is TGTGCCAGCAGTTCCGGAGGCAGGGGGAGGTCCGGGGAGCTGTTTTTT.

The chain couples TRBV14 to TRBJ2-5; D perhaps matches TRBD2 (5 bases). This CDR3 is built from 13 residues. Trimming left V 4 bases short and J 5 bases short, with 11 bases between. The V gene's germline CDR1 is SGHDN and CDR2 FVKESK. CDR3 nucleotides: TGTGCCAGCAGCCCCCGAGTAGCGGAGACCCAGTACTTC. Amino acids: CASSPRVAETQYF.

This chain uses TRBV5-1 with TRBJ1-6; TRBD1 matches 8 bases. The CDR3 is 15 residues long. After removal of 4 bases from V and 7 bases from J, the junction contained 7 bases not matched to a gene. Germline-derived CDR1 and CDR2 are SGHRS and YFSETQ. The CDR3 nucleotides are TGCGCCAGCAGCGGAGCCGGGACAGGAAATTCACCCCTCCACTTT. Residues: CASSGAGTGNSPLHF. Together with reference TRBV5-1 and TRBJ1-6, the CDR3 gives the full variable domain: KAGVTQTPRYLIKTRGQQVTLSCSPISGHRSVSWYQQTPGQGLQFLFEYFSETQRNKGNFPGRFSGRQFSNSRSEMNVSTLELGDSALYLCASSGAGTGNSPLHFGNGTRLTVT.

This clone was counted a few times. CDR3 in DNA: TGTGCCAGCAGCCCGGACAGCGATACGCAGTATTTT. Translated, it gives CASSPDSDTQYF. V usage is TRBV7-9 and J usage is TRBJ2-3; D perhaps matches TRBD1 (6 bases). CDR3 length: 12 residues. CDR1 is SEHNR and CDR2 is FQNEAQ in the germline V gene (reference sequence). Trimming removed 5 bases at V and 6 bases at J, with 9 bases between.

The chain employs TRBV9 and TRBJ1-6, with TRBD1 as a possible D gene (5 bases). The CDR3 extends over 16 amino acids. V was trimmed by 4 bases and J by 5 bases, leaving 16 bases between them. CDR1 and CDR2 from the germline V gene are SGDLS and YYNGEE. CDR3 in DNA: TGTGCCAGCAGCCCGGCGGGGCGAGGAGATAATTCACCCCTCCACTTT. Translated: CASSPAGRGDNSPLHF.